This entry is about one T cell receptor (beta chain). Its antigen remains unidentified. Regarding donors, all were healthy bone marrow donors. The source of the sample is a study of cytomegalovirus exposure and HLA in healthy donors. Regarding the study as a whole: An analysis was carried out later, and it reportedly showed fewer N-insertions in an Asian-associated ancestry cluster than the approximately 700-donor mean. TRBV6-2, TRBV6-3 and other indistinguishable V segments were excluded.

Germline V gene data show CDR1 as SGHAT and CDR2 as FQNNGV. Trimming took off 5 bases at V and 9 bases at J, with 23 bases between the two ends. The CDR3 loop spans 16 amino acids. It was with 60 Vbeta and 13 Jbeta primers that the PCR ran. Repertoires were generated with immunoSEQ multiplex PCR, while TCRdb's copy carries only in-frame clones and drops some. The sample shows some 110,000 clones, 70% to 80% of them seen only once. This clonotype originated in a man aged 45-60 years in good health and CMV-seropositive. The gene calls are TRBV11-2 and TRBJ2-1, with a possible D match to TRBD2 (5 bases). Sequencing was done on a sample of PBMCs. The CDR3 DNA reads as TGTGCCAGCAGCACGGGGAAGGGATACCAAAGGAGTGAGCAGTTCTTC. It is translated as CASSTGKGYQRSEQFF. Based on the CDR3 plus reference TRBV11-2 and TRBJ2-1, the full variable domain is EAGVAQSPRYKIIEKRQSVAFWCNPISGHATLYWYQQILGQGPKLLIQFQNNGVVDDSQLPKDRFSAERLKGVDSTLKIQPAKLEDSAVYLCASSTGKGYQRSEQFFGPGTRLTVL.